This is a list of T cell receptor beta chains from one sample in a study of T cell responses to AZD1222 COVID-19 vaccine. TCRdb keeps only in-frame clones here, not all; method: immunoSEQ multiplex PCR. The repertoire includes about 120,000 clones, about 90% of them detected once, and approximately 7.9% sits in the top ten. The input for sequencing was peripheral blood, taken 28 days after the second AZD1222 dose. Receptors were obtained from an adult who received the AZD1222 COVID-19 vaccine. CDR3s include the opening cysteine and the closing phenylalanine or tryptophan. Fields, in order: D gene, V gene, clone size, J gene, CDR3 protein, CDR3 DNA. A D gene is named only where the DNA matches it firmly. Not all rows give a size; the values are once, few, many and, for expanded clones, a class.

TRBD1	TRBV29-1	-	TRBJ2-7	CSVEETGGSYEQYF	TGCAGCGTTGAAGAGACAGGGGGTTCCTACGAGCAGTACTTC
-	TRBV7-8	-	TRBJ2-2	CASTSWGANTGELFF	TGTGCCAGCACCTCCTGGGGCGCGAACACCGGGGAGCTGTTTTTT
TRBD1	TRBV27	-	TRBJ1-1	CASSLRPQFGQGLLSVTEAFF	TGTGCCAGCAGTTTAAGACCTCAATTCGGACAGGGGCTGTTGTCAGTCACTGAAGCTTTCTTT
TRBD2	TRBV19	-	TRBJ2-7	CASSSGRAYEQYF	TGTGCCAGTAGTAGCGGGAGGGCCTACGAGCAGTACTTC
-	TRBV25-1	-	TRBJ1-4	CASSDPGEKLFF	TGTGCCAGCAGTGATCCTGGAGAAAAACTGTTTTTT
-	TRBV7-2	-	TRBJ1-5	CASSLVLSDQPQHF	TGTGCCAGCAGCTTAGTTTTGAGCGATCAGCCCCAGCATTTT
-	TRBV28	-	TRBJ2-5	CASSVRGIQETQYF	TGTGCCAGCAGTGTAAGGGGGATCCAAGAGACCCAGTACTTC
-	TRBV6-5	-	TRBJ1-5	CASRRTREGNQPQHF	TGTGCCAGCAGGAGGACTAGAGAGGGGAATCAGCCCCAGCATTTT
TRBD1	TRBV19	-	TRBJ1-4	CASGDRTGGREKLFF	TGTGCCAGTGGCGATCGGACAGGGGGAAGGGAAAAACTGTTTTTT
-	TRBV5-8	-	TRBJ2-2	CASSLRGFGNTGELFF	TGTGCCAGCAGCTTGCGCGGTTTCGGAAACACCGGGGAGCTGTTTTTT
TRBD1	TRBV29-1	-	TRBJ2-3	CSVHGQVTDTQYF	TGCAGCGTCCACGGACAGGTCACAGATACGCAGTATTTT
TRBD1	TRBV24-1	-	TRBJ2-3	CATSDRGQGGDTQYF	TGTGCCACCAGTGATCGTGGACAGGGAGGAGATACGCAGTATTTT
-	TRBV5-8	-	TRBJ1-1	CASSLGWEQGRAFF	TGTGCCAGCAGCTTGGGATGGGAACAGGGTCGGGCTTTCTTT
TRBD1	TRBV19	-	TRBJ1-3	CASSTTGAGNTIYF	TGTGCCAGTAGTACGACAGGGGCTGGAAACACCATATATTTT
-	TRBV28	-	TRBJ1-3	CASSLGGSGGGNTIYF	TGTGCCAGCAGTTTAGGGGGGTCCGGGGGCGGAAACACCATATATTTT
TRBD1	TRBV2	-	TRBJ1-5	CASKPGQVSPQHF	TGTGCCAGCAAACCGGGACAGGTATCGCCCCAGCATTTT
-	TRBV18	-	TRBJ1-2	CASSPAEGYGYTF	TGTGCCAGCTCACCAGCAGAGGGCTATGGCTACACCTTC
TRBD1	TRBV5-1	-	TRBJ1-4	CASRLESTGGEKLFF	TGCGCCAGCAGACTTGAATCGACAGGGGGAGAAAAACTGTTTTTT
-	TRBV24-1	-	TRBJ1-5	CATQRGASNQPQHF	TGTGCCACCCAGCGGGGGGCTAGCAATCAGCCCCAGCATTTT
-	TRBV28	-	TRBJ1-2	CASSPRGAGGGLGYNYGYTF	TGTGCCAGCAGTCCCCGAGGCGCGGGAGGGGGGTTGGGATATAACTATGGCTACACCTTC
TRBD1	TRBV11-2	-	TRBJ2-5	CASSIGQGTETQYF	TGTGCCAGCAGCATTGGACAGGGAACCGAGACCCAGTACTTC
-	TRBV2	-	TRBJ2-2	CASSGGRANLLRTTGELFF	TGTGCCAGCAGTGGTGGCAGGGCAAATCTATTAAGAACTACCGGGGAGCTGTTTTTT
-	TRBV5-1	-	TRBJ1-4	CASSFTSTGTNEKLFF	TGCGCCAGCAGCTTTACCTCCACAGGGACTAATGAAAAACTGTTTTTT
TRBD1	TRBV11-2	-	TRBJ1-1	CASRDRGRNTEAFF	TGTGCCAGCAGAGACAGGGGGAGGAACACTGAAGCTTTCTTT
-	TRBV6-5	-	TRBJ2-7	CASSYSHGGSTYEQYF	TGTGCCAGCAGTTACAGCCATGGGGGGAGTACCTACGAGCAGTACTTC
TRBD1	TRBV11-1	-	TRBJ1-2	CASSKRGTGYSYGYTF	TGTGCCAGCAGCAAACGAGGGACAGGTTACAGCTATGGCTACACCTTC
-	TRBV5-1	-	TRBJ1-6	CASSLGGSRGRDSPLHF	TGCGCCAGCAGCTTGGGAGGATCCAGGGGCCGGGATTCACCCCTCCACTTT
-	TRBV12-3/TRBV12-4	-	TRBJ1-3	CASRAGNTIYF	TGTGCCAGCAGGGCCGGGAACACCATATATTTT
-	TRBV19	-	TRBJ1-1	CASSIIGRSAEAFF	TGTGCCAGTAGTATCATAGGGAGGTCGGCTGAAGCTTTCTTT
-	TRBV4-1	-	TRBJ1-4	CASSQDQAGNEKLFF	TGCGCCAGCAGCCAAGATCAGGCAGGGAATGAAAAACTGTTTTTT
TRBD2	TRBV24-1	-	TRBJ2-1	CATATPGTSGGVSYNEQFF	TGTGCCACCGCCACCCCCGGGACTAGCGGGGGGGTCTCCTACAATGAGCAGTTCTTC
-	TRBV7-2	-	TRBJ2-7	CASSSGPLAGRSYEQYF	TGTGCCAGCAGCTCCGGCCCTCTTGCGGGGCGCTCCTACGAGCAGTACTTC
-	TRBV10-3	-	TRBJ1-1	CAIRLQGGDTEAFF	TGTGCCATTCGACTACAGGGTGGGGACACTGAAGCTTTCTTT
-	TRBV19	-	TRBJ1-6	CASRSEQTANSYNSPLHF	TGTGCCAGTAGATCCGAGCAGACAGCTAACTCCTATAATTCACCCCTCCACTTT
-	TRBV7-2	once	TRBJ2-4	CASSLYQVGNIQYF	TGTGCCAGCAGCTTATATCAGGTTGGAAACATTCAGTACTTC
-	TRBV2	-	TRBJ2-5	CASSVNTRTSETQYF	TGTGCCAGCAGTGTTAATACTCGGACATCTGAGACCCAGTACTTC
-	TRBV9	-	TRBJ2-3	CASSVDVGGTDTQYF	TGTGCCAGCAGCGTAGACGTGGGGGGCACAGATACGCAGTATTTT
-	TRBV2	-	TRBJ1-2	CASGTHGGGYTF	TGTGCCAGTGGGACCCACGGAGGGGGCTACACCTTC
-	TRBV29-1	-	TRBJ1-2	CSVDQELNTF	TGCAGCGTTGATCAGGAGCTGAACACCTTC
TRBD2	TRBV11-2	-	TRBJ2-3	CASSQTSGGADTQYF	TGTGCCAGCAGCCAGACTAGCGGGGGGGCAGATACGCAGTATTTT
TRBD1	TRBV9	-	TRBJ2-7	CASSPSPGTGYGEQYF	TGTGCCAGCAGCCCCTCCCCCGGGACAGGGTACGGCGAGCAGTACTTC
TRBD1	TRBV7-6	-	TRBJ2-3	CASSSGQGRIADTQYF	TGTGCCAGCAGCTCCGGACAGGGGAGGATCGCAGATACGCAGTATTTT
-	TRBV3-1/TRBV3-2	-	TRBJ1-2	CASSQDQGWGYTF	TGTGCCAGCAGCCAAGATCAGGGGTGGGGCTACACCTTC
-	TRBV5-1	-	TRBJ2-3	CASSLVKVTDTQYF	TGCGCCAGCAGCTTAGTAAAGGTTACAGATACGCAGTATTTT
-	TRBV7-9	-	TRBJ1-4	CASRQGTFNEKLFF	TGTGCCAGCAGACAGGGCACCTTTAATGAAAAACTGTTTTTT
-	TRBV11-2	-	TRBJ2-1	CASSSRRSSSYNEQFF	TGTGCCAGCAGCTCCCGACGGAGTTCTTCCTACAATGAGCAGTTCTTC
-	TRBV7-2	-	TRBJ2-3	CASSLLPRRTSDTQYF	TGTGCCAGCAGCTTATTGCCGCGGCGGACGTCAGATACGCAGTATTTT
-	TRBV10-1	-	TRBJ1-2	CASSGGALYGYTF	TGCGCCAGCAGTGGCGGGGCACTTTATGGCTACACCTTC
-	TRBV9	-	TRBJ1-2	CASSPKWEDSVNYGYTF	TGTGCCAGCAGCCCTAAATGGGAGGACTCCGTTAACTATGGCTACACCTTC
-	TRBV10-3	-	TRBJ2-1	CAISDSGLSYNEQFF	TGTGCCATCAGTGATAGCGGCCTTTCCTACAATGAGCAGTTCTTC